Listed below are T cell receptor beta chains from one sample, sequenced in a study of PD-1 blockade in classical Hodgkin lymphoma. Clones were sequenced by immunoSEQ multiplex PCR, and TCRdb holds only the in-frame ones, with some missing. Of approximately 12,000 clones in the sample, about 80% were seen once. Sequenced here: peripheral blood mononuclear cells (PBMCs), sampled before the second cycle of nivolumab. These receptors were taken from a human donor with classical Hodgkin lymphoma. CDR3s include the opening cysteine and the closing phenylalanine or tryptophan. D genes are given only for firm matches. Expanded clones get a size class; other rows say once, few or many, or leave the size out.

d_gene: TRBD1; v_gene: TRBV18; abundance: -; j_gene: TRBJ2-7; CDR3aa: CAGNRGRPGSYEQYF; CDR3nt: TGTGCCGGCAACAGGGGACGTCCTGGATCTTACGAGCAGTACTTC
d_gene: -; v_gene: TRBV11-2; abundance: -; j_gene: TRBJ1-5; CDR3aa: CASSLGSREGQPQHF; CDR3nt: TGTGCCAGCAGCTTAGGGAGTAGGGAGGGTCAGCCCCAGCATTTT
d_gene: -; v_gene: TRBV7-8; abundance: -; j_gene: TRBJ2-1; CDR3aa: CASSLAAYNEQFF; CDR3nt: TGTGCCAGCAGCTTAGCCGCGTACAATGAGCAGTTCTTC
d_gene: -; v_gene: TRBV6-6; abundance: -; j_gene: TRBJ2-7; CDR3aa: CASSYYNYEQYF; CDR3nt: TGTGCCAGCAGTTATTACAACTACGAGCAGTACTTC
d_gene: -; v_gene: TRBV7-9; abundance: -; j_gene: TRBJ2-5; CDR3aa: CASSLVLGMETQYF; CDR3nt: TGTGCCAGCAGCTTAGTGCTGGGTATGGAGACCCAGTACTTC
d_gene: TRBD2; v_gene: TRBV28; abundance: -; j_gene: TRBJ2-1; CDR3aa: CASSKLAGDYNEQFF; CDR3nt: TGTGCCAGCAGTAAACTAGCGGGGGATTACAATGAGCAGTTCTTC
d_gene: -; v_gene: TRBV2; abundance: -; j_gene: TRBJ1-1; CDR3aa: CAYLVRTLAEAFF; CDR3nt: TGTGCCTATCTGGTTAGAACCCTAGCTGAAGCTTTCTTT
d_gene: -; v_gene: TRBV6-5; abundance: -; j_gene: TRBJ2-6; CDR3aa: CASSYGNTGANVLTF; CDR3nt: TGTGCCAGCAGTTACGGTAACACTGGGGCCAACGTCCTGACTTTC
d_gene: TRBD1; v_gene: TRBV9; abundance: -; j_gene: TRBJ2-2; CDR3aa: CASSEGTGMDTGELFF; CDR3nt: TGTGCCAGCAGCGAGGGGACAGGGATGGACACCGGGGAGCTGTTTTTT
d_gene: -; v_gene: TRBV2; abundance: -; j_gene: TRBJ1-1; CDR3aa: CATAKWTDGGGTEAFF; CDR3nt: TGTGCCACTGCGAAGTGGACGGACGGAGGGGGCACTGAAGCTTTCTTT
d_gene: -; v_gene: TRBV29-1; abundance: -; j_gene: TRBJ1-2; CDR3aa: CSVEQGINYGYTF; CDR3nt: TGCAGCGTTGAACAGGGTATCAACTATGGCTACACCTTC
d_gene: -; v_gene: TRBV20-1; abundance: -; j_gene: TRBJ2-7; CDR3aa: CSARWDYEQYF; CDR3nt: TGCAGTGCTAGATGGGACTACGAGCAGTACTTC
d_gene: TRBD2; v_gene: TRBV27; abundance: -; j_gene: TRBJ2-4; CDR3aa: CASSLLGTNPPKNIQYF; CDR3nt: TGTGCCAGCAGTTTACTGGGGACTAACCCCCCAAAAAACATTCAGTACTTC
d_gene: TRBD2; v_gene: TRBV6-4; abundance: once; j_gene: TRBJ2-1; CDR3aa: CASSAQTGTSVGEQFF; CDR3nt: TGTGCCAGCAGTGCGCAGACAGGGACTAGCGTGGGAGAGCAGTTCTTC
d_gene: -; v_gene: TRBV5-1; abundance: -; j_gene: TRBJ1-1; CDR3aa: CASSLADLQGSEAFF; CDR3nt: TGCGCCAGCAGCTTGGCCGACCTACAGGGCTCTGAAGCTTTCTTT
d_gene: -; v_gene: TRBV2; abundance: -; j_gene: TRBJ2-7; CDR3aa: CASQVGGQTREQYF; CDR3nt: TGTGCCAGCCAAGTCGGGGGACAGACTAGGGAGCAGTACTTC
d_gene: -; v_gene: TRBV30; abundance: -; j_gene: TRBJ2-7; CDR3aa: CAWNRDTFYEQYF; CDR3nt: TGTGCCTGGAACCGGGACACCTTCTACGAGCAGTACTTC
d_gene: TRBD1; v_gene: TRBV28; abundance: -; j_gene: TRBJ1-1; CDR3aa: CASSLGDRAVPEAFF; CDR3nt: TGTGCCAGCAGTTTAGGGGACAGGGCTGTACCTGAAGCTTTCTTT
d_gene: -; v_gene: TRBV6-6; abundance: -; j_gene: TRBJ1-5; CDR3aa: CASSYEGDSNQPQHF; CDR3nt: TGTGCCAGCAGTTATGAGGGGGATAGCAATCAGCCCCAGCATTTT
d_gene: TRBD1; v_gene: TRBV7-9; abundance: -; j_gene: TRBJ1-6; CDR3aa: CASSSRGQGWDSPLHF; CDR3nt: TGTGCCAGCAGCTCTAGGGGACAGGGGTGGGATTCACCCCTCCACTTT
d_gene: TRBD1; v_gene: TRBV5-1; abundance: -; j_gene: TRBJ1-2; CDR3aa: CASSLEGQGIGGYTF; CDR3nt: TGCGCCAGCAGCTTGGAGGGACAGGGAATAGGTGGCTACACCTTC
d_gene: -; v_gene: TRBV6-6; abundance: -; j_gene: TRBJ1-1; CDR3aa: CASSYEESLTEAFF; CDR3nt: TGTGCCAGCAGTTACGAGGAATCATTAACTGAAGCTTTCTTT
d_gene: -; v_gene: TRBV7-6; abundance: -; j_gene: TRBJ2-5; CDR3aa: CASRDQETQYF; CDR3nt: TGTGCCAGTCGGGACCAAGAGACCCAGTACTTC
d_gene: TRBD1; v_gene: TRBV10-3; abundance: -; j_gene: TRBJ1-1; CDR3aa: CATRPGQGAGNTEAFF; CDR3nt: TGTGCCACCCGTCCGGGACAGGGGGCAGGGAACACTGAAGCTTTCTTT
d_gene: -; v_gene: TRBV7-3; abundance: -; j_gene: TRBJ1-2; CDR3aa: CASSLGGPGTNYGYTF; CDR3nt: TGTGCCAGCAGCTTAGGGGGCCCAGGGACCAACTATGGCTACACCTTC
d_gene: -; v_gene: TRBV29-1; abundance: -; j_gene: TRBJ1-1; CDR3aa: CSVEDKRDIYTEAFF; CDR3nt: TGCAGCGTTGAAGATAAGCGGGACATATACACTGAAGCTTTCTTT
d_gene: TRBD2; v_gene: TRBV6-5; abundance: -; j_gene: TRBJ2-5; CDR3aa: CASSFFPGLAETQYF; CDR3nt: TGTGCCAGCAGTTTCTTCCCGGGACTAGCGGAGACCCAGTACTTC
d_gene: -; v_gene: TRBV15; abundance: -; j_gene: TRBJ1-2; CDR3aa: CATSRGPSEGGYTF; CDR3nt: TGTGCCACCAGCAGAGGGCCGTCGGAAGGTGGCTACACCTTC
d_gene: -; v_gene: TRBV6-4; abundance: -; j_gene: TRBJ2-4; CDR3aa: CASSSPSEAKNIQYF; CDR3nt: TGTGCCAGCAGTTCCCCGAGTGAAGCCAAAAACATTCAGTACTTC
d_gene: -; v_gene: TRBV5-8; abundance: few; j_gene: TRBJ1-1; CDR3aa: CASPDRTPEAFF; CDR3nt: TGTGCCAGCCCCGACAGGACACCTGAAGCTTTCTTT
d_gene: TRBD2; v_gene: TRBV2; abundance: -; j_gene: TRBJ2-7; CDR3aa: CASSVLRGGLGEQYF; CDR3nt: TGTGCCAGCAGTGTGCTGCGGGGGGGCCTGGGCGAGCAGTACTTC
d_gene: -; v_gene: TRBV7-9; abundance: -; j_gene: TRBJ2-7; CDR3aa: CASSPGYSYEQYF; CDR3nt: TGTGCCAGCAGCCCCGGCTATTCCTACGAGCAGTACTTC
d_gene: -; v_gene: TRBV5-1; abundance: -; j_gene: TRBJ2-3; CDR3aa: CASSFMRDGLTDTQYF; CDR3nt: TGCGCCAGCAGCTTCATGAGGGACGGGCTCACAGATACGCAGTATTTT
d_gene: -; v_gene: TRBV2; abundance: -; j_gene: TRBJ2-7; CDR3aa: CASLRWQNSYEQYF; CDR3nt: TGTGCCAGTTTGAGGTGGCAGAACTCCTACGAGCAGTACTTC
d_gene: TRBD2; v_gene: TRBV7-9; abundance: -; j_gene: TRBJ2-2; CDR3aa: CASSLSRSGGAGELFF; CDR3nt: TGTGCCAGCAGCTTATCGCGAAGCGGGGGGGCCGGGGAGCTGTTTTTT
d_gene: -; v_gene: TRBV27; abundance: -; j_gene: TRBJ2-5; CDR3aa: CASSSDPYYGTKDQETQYF; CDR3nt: TGTGCCAGCAGTTCCGACCCCTATTACGGGACAAAGGATCAAGAGACCCAGTACTTC
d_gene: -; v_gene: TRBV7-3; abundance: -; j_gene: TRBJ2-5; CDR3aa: CASSLNKRVPGETQYF; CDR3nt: TGTGCCAGCAGCTTAAATAAGAGGGTTCCGGGAGAGACCCAGTACTTC
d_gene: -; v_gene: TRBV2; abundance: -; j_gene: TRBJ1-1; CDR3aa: CASLTIGSAEAFF; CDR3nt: TGTGCCAGCCTAACCATTGGGTCCGCTGAAGCTTTCTTT
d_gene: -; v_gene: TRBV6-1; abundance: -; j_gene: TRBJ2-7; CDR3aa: CASFGGSYEQYF; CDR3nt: TGTGCCAGCTTCGGAGGTTCCTACGAGCAGTACTTC
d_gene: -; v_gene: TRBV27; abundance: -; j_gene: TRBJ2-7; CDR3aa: CASSRTRYYEQYF; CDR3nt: TGTGCCAGCAGTCGAACACGTTACTACGAGCAGTACTTC
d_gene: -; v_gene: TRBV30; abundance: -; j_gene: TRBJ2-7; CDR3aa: CAWRRRFPSGEQYF; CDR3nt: TGTGCCTGGAGACGGCGGTTTCCTTCGGGGGAGCAGTACTTC
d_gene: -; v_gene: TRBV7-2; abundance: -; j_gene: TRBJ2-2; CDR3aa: CASSAGSNTGELFF; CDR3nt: TGTGCCAGCAGCGCGGGAAGTAACACCGGGGAGCTGTTTTTT
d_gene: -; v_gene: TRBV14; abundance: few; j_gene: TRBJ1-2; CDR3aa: CASSPGWGRGRYGYTF; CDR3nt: TGTGCCAGCAGCCCGGGTTGGGGACGGGGTCGCTATGGCTACACCTTC
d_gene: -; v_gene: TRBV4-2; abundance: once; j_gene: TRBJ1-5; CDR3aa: CASSQAQTTGHQPQHF; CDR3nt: TGTGCCAGCAGCCAAGCTCAAACTACGGGCCATCAGCCCCAGCATTTT
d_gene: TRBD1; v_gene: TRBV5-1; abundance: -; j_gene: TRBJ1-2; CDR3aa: CASSLGSWTGGASGYTF; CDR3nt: TGCGCCAGCAGCTTGGGGTCGTGGACAGGGGGCGCCTCTGGCTACACCTTC
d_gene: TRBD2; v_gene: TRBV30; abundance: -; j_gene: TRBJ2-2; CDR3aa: CAIEKRGGTGEPFF; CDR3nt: TGTGCCATTGAGAAGCGGGGAGGGACCGGGGAGCCGTTTTTT
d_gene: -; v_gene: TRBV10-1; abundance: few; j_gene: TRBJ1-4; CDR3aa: CASNPGTENEKLFF; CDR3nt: TGCGCCAGCAACCCCGGGACCGAGAATGAAAAACTGTTTTTT
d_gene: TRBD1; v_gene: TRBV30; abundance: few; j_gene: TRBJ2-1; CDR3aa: CAWSWGTGGNEQFF; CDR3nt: TGTGCCTGGAGCTGGGGGACAGGGGGCAATGAGCAGTTCTTC
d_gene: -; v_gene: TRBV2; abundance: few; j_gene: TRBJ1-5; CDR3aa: CASSQQVPTIQPQHF; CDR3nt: TGTGCCAGCAGTCAACAGGTACCTACAATTCAGCCCCAGCATTTT
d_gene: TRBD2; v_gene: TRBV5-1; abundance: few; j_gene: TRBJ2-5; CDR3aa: CASSSGGEETQYF; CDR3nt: TGCGCCAGCAGCTCGGGGGGAGAGGAGACCCAGTACTTC
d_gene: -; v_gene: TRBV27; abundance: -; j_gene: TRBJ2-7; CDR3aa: CASSAYTSSYEQYF; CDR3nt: TGTGCCAGCAGTGCGTATACGAGCTCCTACGAGCAGTACTTC
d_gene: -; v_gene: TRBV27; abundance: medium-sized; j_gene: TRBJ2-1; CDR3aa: CASSFGGGTVFF; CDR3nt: -
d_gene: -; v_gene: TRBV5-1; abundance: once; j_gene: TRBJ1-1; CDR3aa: CASSLVPGLNTEAFF; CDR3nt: TGCGCCAGCAGCTTGGTTCCTGGATTGAACACTGAAGCTTTCTTT
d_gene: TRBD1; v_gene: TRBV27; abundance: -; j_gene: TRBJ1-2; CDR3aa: CASSLGTGAVGGYTF; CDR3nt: TGTGCCAGCAGCCTCGGGACAGGCGCTGTAGGCGGCTACACCTTC
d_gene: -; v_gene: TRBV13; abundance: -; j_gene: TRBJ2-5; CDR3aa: CASSLGGGGGETQYF; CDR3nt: TGTGCCAGCAGCTTAGGAGGGGGCGGGGGAGAGACCCAGTACTTC